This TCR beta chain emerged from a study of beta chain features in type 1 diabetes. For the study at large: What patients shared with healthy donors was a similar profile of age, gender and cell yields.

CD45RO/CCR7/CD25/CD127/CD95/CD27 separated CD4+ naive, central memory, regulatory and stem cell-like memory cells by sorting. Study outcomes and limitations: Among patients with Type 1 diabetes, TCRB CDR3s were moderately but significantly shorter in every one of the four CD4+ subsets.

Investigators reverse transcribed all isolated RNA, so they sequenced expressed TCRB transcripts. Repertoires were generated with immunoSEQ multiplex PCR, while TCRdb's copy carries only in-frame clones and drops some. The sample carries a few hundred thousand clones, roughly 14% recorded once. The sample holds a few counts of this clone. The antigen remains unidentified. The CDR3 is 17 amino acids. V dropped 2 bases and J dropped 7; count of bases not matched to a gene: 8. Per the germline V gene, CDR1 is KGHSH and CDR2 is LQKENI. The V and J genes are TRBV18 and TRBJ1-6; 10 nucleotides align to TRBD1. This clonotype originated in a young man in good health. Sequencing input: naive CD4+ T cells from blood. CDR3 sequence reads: CASSPRGQGTGNSPLHF. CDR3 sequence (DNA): TGTGCCAGCTCACCAAGGGGACAGGGGACGGGAAATTCACCCCTCCACTTT.